Below, 2 T cell receptor beta chains from the same sample are listed, as sequenced in a study of control samples from healthy donors and cancer patients. Profiled with immunoSEQ multiplex PCR; TCRdb holds only in-frame clones, not every one. The sample has about 120,000 clones; around 90% are singletons. Sequences were obtained from blood. Receptors originate from a man in his forties in good health.

This chain joins TRBV5-1 and TRBJ2-7, with D perhaps TRBD2 (7 bases). This CDR3 region has 14 residues. Trimming pared 4 bases from V and 4 bases from J, leaving 15 bases between. The germline V gene has CDR1 SGHRS and CDR2 YFSETQ. This CDR3 reads CASSEGGAVYEQYF. CDR3 sequence (DNA): TGCGCCAGCAGCGAGGGGGGGGCCGTATACGAGCAGTACTTC.

The chain recombines TRBV7-9 with TRBJ1-5; D is unresolved. Trimming left V 1 base short and J 1 base short, with 5 bases between. Germline assignment: CDR1 SEHNR and CDR2 FQNEAQ (reference sequence). This CDR3 is 14 amino acids long. CDR3 nucleotide sequence: TGTGCCAGCAGCTTAGGAGAGAGCAATCAGCCCCAGCATTTT. This gives the protein CASSLGESNQPQHF.